The rows below give T cell receptor beta chains drawn from one sample of a study of T cell responses to AZD1222 COVID-19 vaccine. Sequenced by immunoSEQ multiplex PCR; TCRdb stores in-frame clones only, minus some. The data contain around 200,000 clones, 90% to 95% of them singletons. The sequenced sample was peripheral blood, obtained 28 days after the second AZD1222 dose. The receptor source for this set is an adult who received the AZD1222 COVID-19 vaccine. CDR3s include the opening cysteine and the closing phenylalanine or tryptophan.

v_gene: TRBV11-3
len: 15
j_gene: TRBJ2-3
CDR3aa: CASSLSTPGTDTQYF

v_gene: TRBV4-2
len: 17
j_gene: TRBJ2-1
CDR3aa: CASSQVTAGGFWNEQFF

v_gene: TRBV6-6
len: 14
j_gene: TRBJ2-7
CDR3aa: CASSYTAGPYEQYF

v_gene: TRBV27
len: 14
j_gene: TRBJ2-2
CDR3aa: CASSSFDRPGELFF

v_gene: TRBV24-1
len: 18
j_gene: TRBJ2-1
CDR3aa: CATSDFLTGPQSYNEQFF

v_gene: TRBV18
len: 18
j_gene: TRBJ2-5
CDR3aa: CASSGGAEGWGLQETQYF

v_gene: TRBV7-2
len: 16
j_gene: TRBJ2-3
CDR3aa: CASSLETGLVTDTQYF

v_gene: TRBV18
len: 15
j_gene: TRBJ1-3
CDR3aa: CASSPQGASGNTIYF

v_gene: TRBV9
len: 18
j_gene: TRBJ2-7
CDR3aa: CASSVGSQPLAGGYEQYF

v_gene: TRBV4-2
len: 13
j_gene: TRBJ1-1
CDR3aa: CASSQDFGTEAFF

v_gene: TRBV4-3
len: 16
j_gene: TRBJ2-3
CDR3aa: CASSQVAIRGPDTQYF

v_gene: TRBV5-1
len: 16
j_gene: TRBJ1-3
CDR3aa: CASSSAGSASGNTIYF

v_gene: TRBV7-9
len: 13
j_gene: TRBJ2-7
CDR3aa: CASSLGHTYEQYF

v_gene: TRBV9
len: 17
j_gene: TRBJ1-4
CDR3aa: CASSVGQGSEANEKLFF

v_gene: TRBV10-1
len: 14
j_gene: TRBJ1-1
CDR3aa: CASSESGRDQEAFF

v_gene: TRBV9
len: 14
j_gene: TRBJ1-4
CDR3aa: CASSADLGNEKLFF

v_gene: TRBV18
len: 16
j_gene: TRBJ1-2
CDR3aa: CASSPRTNQGTYGYTF

v_gene: TRBV5-6
len: 14
j_gene: TRBJ2-7
CDR3aa: CASSLGQGPYEQYF

v_gene: TRBV7-6
len: 15
j_gene: TRBJ1-1
CDR3aa: CASSLGPGENTEAFF